This T cell receptor (beta chain) was found in a study of shared clonotypes between healthy human individuals. Profiling relied on immunoSEQ multiplex PCR, and the TCRdb table lists in-frame clones only, not all of them. The sample lists some 2.3 million clones; approximately 95% were seen once. The sample consisted of naive CD4+ T cells from PBMCs. The subset here: CD45RA+ positively selected. The receptor was isolated from a young man in good health. Some clones in this sample may be carry-over from other donors' samples.

CDR3 loop: CASSLGDRGQDTEAFF. The CDR3 DNA sequence: TGCGCCAGCAGCTTGGGGGACAGGGGGCAAGACACTGAAGCTTTCTTT. The J gene is TRBJ1-1, the V gene TRBV5-1; TRBD1 aligns across 12 bases. The CDR3 length is 16 residues. The V and J ends lost 0 bases and 3 bases, in that order; junction bases with no gene match: 3. Germline-derived CDR1 and CDR2 are SGHRS and YFSETQ.